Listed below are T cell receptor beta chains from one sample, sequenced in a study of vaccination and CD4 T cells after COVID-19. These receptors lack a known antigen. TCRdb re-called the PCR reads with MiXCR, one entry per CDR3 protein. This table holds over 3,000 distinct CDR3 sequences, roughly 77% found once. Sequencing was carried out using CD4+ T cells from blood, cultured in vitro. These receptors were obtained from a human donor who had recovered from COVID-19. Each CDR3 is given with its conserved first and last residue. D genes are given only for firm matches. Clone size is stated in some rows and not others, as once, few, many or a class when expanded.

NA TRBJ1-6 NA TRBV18 CASSSYGTPNNSPLHF TGTGCCAGCTCATCATACGGGACACCGAATAATTCACCCCTCCACTTT
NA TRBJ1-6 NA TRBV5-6 CASSLSPTDNSPLHF TGTGCCAGCAGCTTGAGCCCAACAGACAATTCACCCCTCCACTTT
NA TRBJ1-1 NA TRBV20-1 CSAHSKNTEAFF TGCAGTGCTCACAGCAAAAACACTGAAGCTTTCTTT
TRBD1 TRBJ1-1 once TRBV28 CASSSPTGTGLAFF TGTGCCAGCAGTTCCCCCACCGGGACAGGGCTAGCTTTCTTT
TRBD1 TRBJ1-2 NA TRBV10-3 CATTEGDRGFNRYTF TGTGCCACAACCGAGGGGGACAGGGGCTTTAACCGCTACACCTTC
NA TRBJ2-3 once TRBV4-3 CASSQDRTDTQYF TGCGCCAGCAGCCAAGATAGAACAGATACGCAGTATTTT
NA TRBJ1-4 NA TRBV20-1 CSARGDGGNEKLFF TGCAGTGCTAGGGGGGACGGGGGAAATGAAAAACTGTTTTTT
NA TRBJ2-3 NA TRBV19 CASSPTTSTDTQYF TGTGCCAGTAGCCCGACGACTAGCACAGATACGCAGTATTTT
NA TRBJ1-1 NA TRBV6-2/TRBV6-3 CASRTGPNTEAFF TGTGCCAGCAGGACCGGACCGAACACTGAAGCTTTCTTT
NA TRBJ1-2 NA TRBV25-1 CASSEYDTLYGYTF TGTGCCAGCAGTGAATACGATACTCTTTATGGCTACACCTTC
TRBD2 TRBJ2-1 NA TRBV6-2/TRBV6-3 CASSFLAGSINEQFF TGTGCCAGCAGTTTCTTAGCGGGGAGTATCAATGAGCAGTTCTTC
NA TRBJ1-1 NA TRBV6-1 CASSQGDLNTEAFF TGTGCCAGCAGCCAGGGTGACCTGAACACTGAAGCTTTCTTT
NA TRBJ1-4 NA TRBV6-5 CASSYSIIGGVGEKLFF TGTGCCAGCAGTTACTCGATCATCGGAGGGGTGGGTGAAAAACTGTTTTTT
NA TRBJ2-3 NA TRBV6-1 CASGTLMGSTDTQYF TGTGCCAGCGGGACCTTAATGGGGAGCACAGATACGCAGTATTTT
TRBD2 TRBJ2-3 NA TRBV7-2 CASSLVGGLVSDTQYF TGTGCCAGCAGCTTAGTGGGGGGACTAGTTTCAGATACGCAGTATTTT
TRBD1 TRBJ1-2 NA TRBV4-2 CASSQERGQGDGYTF TGTGCCAGCAGTCAAGAGCGCGGACAGGGAGATGGCTACACCTTC
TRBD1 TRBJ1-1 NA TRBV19 CASSPPGGSGSGEAFF TGTGCCAGTAGTCCCCCAGGGGGTTCAGGTAGTGGTGAAGCTTTCTTT
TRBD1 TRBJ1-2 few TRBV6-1 CASRHQTGTGGAGGYTF TGTGCCAGCAGACACCAAACCGGGACAGGGGGCGCAGGGGGCTACACCTTC
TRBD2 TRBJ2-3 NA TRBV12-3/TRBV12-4 CASSRLAGGHTDTQYF TGTGCCAGCAGTCGTCTAGCGGGGGGCCACACAGATACGCAGTATTTT
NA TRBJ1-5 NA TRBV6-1 CASSEQYSNQPQHF TGTGCCAGCAGTGAACAGTATAGCAATCAGCCCCAGCATTTT
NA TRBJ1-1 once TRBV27 CASRIQGGKRNTEAFF TGTGCCAGCAGAATACAGGGAGGGAAAAGGAACACTGAAGCTTTCTTT
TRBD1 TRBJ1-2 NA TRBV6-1 CASSSQGQNYGYTF TGTGCCAGCAGTAGTCAGGGACAGAACTATGGCTACACCTTC
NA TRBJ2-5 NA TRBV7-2 CASSEERARETQYF TGTGCCAGCAGCGAGGAGCGGGCTCGGGAGACCCAGTACTTC
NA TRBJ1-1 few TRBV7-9 CASSLRQSRRTTEAFF TGTGCCAGCAGCTTAAGACAGTCTAGGCGTACGACTGAAGCTTTCTTT
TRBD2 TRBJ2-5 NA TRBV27 CASSSLAGGLKTQYF TGTGCCAGCAGTAGCCTAGCGGGGGGGCTGAAGACCCAGTACTTC
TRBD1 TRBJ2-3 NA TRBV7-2 CASSQDRAGGTQYF TGTGCCAGCAGCCAGGACAGGGCCGGCGGTACGCAGTATTTT
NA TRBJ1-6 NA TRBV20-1 CSAKATGQRNSPLHF TGCAGTGCCAAAGCAACGGGACAAAGGAATTCACCCCTCCACTTT
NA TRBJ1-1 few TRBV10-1 CASSESGGNTEAFF TGCGCCAGCAGTGAGTCGGGGGGGAACACTGAAGCTTTCTTT
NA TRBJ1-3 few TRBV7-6 CASSSQQGSGNTIYF TGTGCCAGCAGCTCCCAACAGGGCTCTGGAAACACCATATATTTT
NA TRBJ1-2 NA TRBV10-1 CASSEYTAGYGYTF TGCGCCAGCAGTGAGTATACGGCTGGCTATGGCTACACCTTC
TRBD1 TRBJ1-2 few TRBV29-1 CSVGGGGNYGYTF TGCAGCGTTGGTGGAGGGGGCAACTATGGCTACACCTTC
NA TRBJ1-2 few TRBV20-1 CSASEETAYGYTF TGCAGTGCTAGTGAGGAGACTGCCTATGGCTACACCTTC
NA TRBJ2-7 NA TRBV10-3 CAISEGAFIYEQYF TGTGCCATCAGTGAAGGCGCCTTTATTTACGAGCAGTACTTC
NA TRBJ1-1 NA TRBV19 CASSIGYGITEAFF TGTGCCAGTAGTATCGGGTACGGGATCACTGAGGCTTTCTTT
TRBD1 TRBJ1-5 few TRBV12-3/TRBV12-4 CASSLRQGQPQHF TGTGCCAGCAGTTTGAGACAGGGTCAGCCCCAGCATTTT
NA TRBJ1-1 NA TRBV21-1 CASKGLRDRSYTEAFF TGTGCCAGCAAGGGGCTCCGGGACCGATCGTACACTGAAGCTTTCTTT